This TCR beta chain was identified in a study of esophageal squamous cell carcinoma under preoperative chemotherapy. General study findings and limits: After paclitaxel-nedaplatin, abundant clones were more likely to contract than amplify. After treatment, tumor-infiltrating lymphocytes seemed to come partly from incoming peripheral T cells, not only local changes.

The CDR3 consists of 18 residues. CDR1 ENHRY and CDR2 SYGVKD come from the germline V gene. Unmatched junction bases numbered 19, after V lost 6 bases and J lost 8 bases. By its share, this clonotype is medium-sized. Its target is unknown. Specified time point: before preoperative PTX-NDP chemotherapy. Before surgery, patients were given preoperative paclitaxel-nedaplatin chemotherapy. Each CDR3 protein gets one entry after TCRdb re-called the PCR reads with MiXCR. Among about 12,000 distinct CDR3 sequences, approximately 50% were seen once, and the ten largest hold roughly a sixth. V usage is TRBV10-3 and J usage is TRBJ2-3, with 11 positions matching TRBD2. The receptor was derived from a human donor with esophageal squamous cell carcinoma. The donor label of this sample is uncertain. The specimen was taken from a patient given preoperative chemotherapy. CDR3 region: CAISGDGGTSGRHGTQYF. The CDR3 DNA sequence: TGTGCCATCAGCGGGGACGGAGGGACTAGCGGACGTCACGGTACGCAGTATTTT.